The 29 T cell receptor beta chains below all came from one sample that was sequenced in a study of cytomegalovirus exposure and HLA in healthy donors (dated by TCRdb to 2016 to 2017). Receptor amplification or capture employed the immunoSEQ multiplex PCR assay. For the multiplex PCR, a mixture combining 60 forward primers for TCR Vbeta segments and 13 reverse primers for TCR Jbeta segments was used. TCRdb holds this immuneACCESS table with in-frame rearrangements only. Some clones are missing; in checked studies, unresolved V genes explain under half, and the rest has no known cause. A total of around 130,000 clones appear in this sample, around 66% of them only once. Jointly, the top ten make up 6.5% of the sample. The sample was PBMCs. The receptors come from a woman in her sixties or seventies in good health and CMV-seronegative.

This chain links TRBV7-9 with TRBJ1-5; D is perhaps TRBD1 (6 bases). Trimming took 5 bases from V and 1 from J, leaving 12 bases between them. The germline V gene has CDR1 SEHNR and CDR2 FQNEAQ (reference sequence). The CDR3 covers 15 residues. CDR3 nucleotide sequence: TGTGCCAGCAGCCAAGGGGGAGGGAGCAATCAGCCCCAGCATTTT. Protein: CASSQGGGSNQPQHF.

The table lists this clone with a few counts. The V call is TRBV9, the J call TRBJ2-3, with 8 bases that match TRBD2. Per the germline V gene, CDR1 is SGDLS and CDR2 is YYNGEE. The CDR3 is 17 amino acids. Losses at the gene ends were 0 bases for V and 2 bases for J; bases not matched to a gene: 8. Here the CDR3 DNA reads TGTGCCAGCAGCGTAGCTACTGGCGGGAGGATCACAGATACGCAGTATTTT. Translated: CASSVATGGRITDTQYF.

V is TRBV28 and J is TRBJ1-2, with 8 bases matching TRBD1. The germline V gene encodes CDR1 MDHEN and CDR2 SYDVKM. V lost 10 bases, J lost 7 bases, and 17 bases stayed unmatched. This CDR3 has 15 residues. The CDR3 region is CATGQGPGTSFGYTF. The DNA for the CDR3 is TGTGCCACCGGACAGGGTCCGGGGACATCTTTTGGCTACACCTTC.

V gene TRBV21-1 combines with J gene TRBJ1-2; the D call of TRBD1 is as the table states it, not checked on the DNA. TRBV21-1 is tagged as a pseudogene. CDR3 size: 15 residues. CDR3 residues: CATRKQGQANYGYTF. CDR3 DNA sequence: TGTGCCACCCGTAAACAGGGCCAAGCTAACTATGGCTACACCTTC.

The chain links TRBV2 to TRBJ1-5; perhaps TRBD1 as D (6 bases). Deletions cut 6 bases from V and 4 bases from J, with 16 bases between. The CDR3 has 15 residues. Germline CDR1 and CDR2: SNHLY and FYNNEI. The CDR3 DNA reads TGTGCCAGCAGCCAGGGGCCAGGAGCTAATCAGCCCCAGCATTTT. Amino acid sequence: CASSQGPGANQPQHF.

The V call is TRBV9, the J call TRBJ2-7, with no clear D. The CDR3 contains 14 residues. V dropped 0 bases and J dropped 0 bases, with 7 bases sitting between them. The germline CDR1 and CDR2 sequences are SGDLS and YYNGEE. The CDR3 region is CASSVGSLSYEQYF. In DNA, the CDR3 is TGTGCCAGCAGCGTAGGGAGTCTCTCCTACGAGCAGTACTTC.

The V gene is TRBV6-4, the J gene TRBJ1-2; D uncertain. The V and J ends lost 10 bases and 5 bases respectively, with 23 bases between them. The CDR3 consists of 15 residues. The germline CDR1 and CDR2 sequences are MRHNA and SNTAGT. This chain's CDR3 is CATLTGFWFWYGYTF. The CDR3 coding sequence is TGTGCCACCTTAACGGGGTTTTGGTTTTGGTATGGCTACACCTTC.

CDR3 sequence (DNA): TGTGCCAGCAATAAGAAGGGGCTGAACACTGAAGCTTTCTTT. Encoded protein: CASNKKGLNTEAFF. The chain couples TRBV7-8 to TRBJ1-1, with a weak D call TRBD1 (5 bases). Germline loops: CDR1 SGHVS, CDR2 FQNEAQ. The CDR3 extends over 14 amino acids. Trimming stripped 7 bases from V and 0 bases from J, with 12 bases between.

The chain uses TRBV28 and TRBJ1-5, with 7 bases lining up with TRBD1. Germline V lookup: CDR1 MDHEN, CDR2 SYDVKM. V trimming: 6 bases; J trimming: 7 bases; junction bases outside the gene matches: 9. CDR3 length: 14 amino acids. As DNA, the CDR3 is TGTGCCAGCAGACCGACAGGGAAAGGCCAGCCCCAGCATTTT. Amino acids: CASRPTGKGQPQHF.

The chain joins TRBV27 to TRBJ2-5; 8 bases map to TRBD1. Germline CDR1 is MNHEY and CDR2 is SMNVEV (reference sequence). Germline trimming cut 5 bases from V and 5 bases from J; bases unmatched to any gene: 4. The CDR3 contains 13 residues. The CDR3, as DNA: TGTGCCAGCAGTCGCCAGGGGGCGGAGACCCAGTACTTC. The encoded protein is CASSRQGAETQYF.

This rearrangement joins TRBV5-1 to TRBJ2-1, with TRBD2 matching 7 bases. The CDR3 has 17 residues. Germline V gene data show CDR1 as SGHRS and CDR2 as YFSETQ. V shed 3 bases and J 9 bases; nucleotides not matched to a gene: 18. This chain's CDR3 is CASSYGASGGKRGEQFF. CDR3 in DNA: TGCGCCAGCAGCTACGGGGCTAGCGGAGGGAAAAGGGGTGAGCAGTTCTTC.

As to this clone: One junction end does not reproduce the germline sequence, and a read error may be involved. The genes are TRBV7-9 and TRBJ1-3; D is undetermined. CDR1 is SEHNR and CDR2 is FQNEAQ in the germline V gene (reference sequence). The CDR3 sequence is 16 residues long. CDR3 DNA sequence: TGTTCCAGCAGCTCGCCGGGAGTCTTCTCTGGAAACACCATATATTTT. This sequence encodes CSSSSPGVFSGNTIYF.

A single count supports this clone. The V call is TRBV10-3, the J call TRBJ2-7, with TRBD1 as a possible D gene (6 bases). With 6 bases removed from V and 0 bases from J, the gap between germline ends came to 9 bases. The length of the CDR3 is 13 residues. Germline V gives CDR1 ENHRY, CDR2 SYGVKD. The CDR3 sequence: CAIRGDNSYEQYF. The DNA of the CDR3 is TGTGCCATCAGGGGGGACAACTCCTACGAGCAGTACTTC.

The chain has TRBV6-1 and TRBJ2-4, with D maybe TRBD2 (7 bases). This CDR3 is 13 amino acids long. V lost 3 bases to trimming and J lost 9 bases, with 12 bases between them. Germline loops: CDR1 MNHNS, CDR2 SASEGT. The CDR3 here is CASSDGGLVIQYF. In DNA form, the CDR3 reads TGTGCCAGCAGTGACGGGGGGCTCGTCATTCAGTACTTC.

The chain combines TRBV27 with TRBJ2-1; D is perhaps TRBD1 (6 bases). Germline V lookup: CDR1 MNHEY, CDR2 SMNVEV (reference sequence). The V gene lost 7 bases and the J gene lost 4 bases, with 11 bases spanning the gap. This CDR3 is 13 amino acids long. The CDR3 region is CASNPTGYNEQFF. CDR3 coding DNA: TGTGCCAGCAACCCCACAGGGTACAATGAGCAGTTCTTC.

This sequence joins TRBV6-5 and TRBJ2-3, with D perhaps matching TRBD1 (5 bases). Germline CDR1 reads MNHEY; CDR2 reads SVGAGI. The CDR3 has 16 amino acids. The V end lost 2 bases, the J end lost 2 bases, and 14 bases lay between the germline ends. CDR3: CASSYLRAGNTDTQYF. CDR3 coding DNA: TGTGCCAGCAGTTACCTTCGGGCAGGGAACACAGATACGCAGTATTTT.

The table lists this clone with a few counts. The CDR3 DNA follows: TGTGCCAGCAGTGGACAGGGGGTTGTTCAGCCCCAGCATTTT. Translating it yields CASSGQGVVQPQHF. The V call is TRBV6-1, the J call TRBJ1-5; the match to TRBD1 covers 9 bases. CDR3 length: 14 residues. The J segment lost 6 bases and the V segment lost 4 bases, leaving 4 bases of the junction unmatched. Germline V gene data show CDR1 as MNHNS and CDR2 as SASEGT.

The chain is built from TRBV2 and TRBJ2-5; a possible D gene is TRBD1 (6 bases). The V end lost 7 bases, the J end lost 0 bases, and 6 bases lay between the germline ends. Germline V gene data show CDR1 as SNHLY and CDR2 as FYNNEI. CDR3 length: 12 amino acids. The CDR3 spells CASNRDQETQYF. CDR3 DNA sequence: TGTGCCAGCAACAGGGACCAAGAGACCCAGTACTTC.

This clone appeared a few times. V is TRBV4-1 and J is TRBJ1-4; TRBD1 agrees at 7 bases. Per the germline V gene, CDR1 is MGHRA and CDR2 is YSYEKL. The V and J ends lost 3 bases and 5 bases, in that order; junction bases with no gene match: 6. This CDR3 comprises 15 residues. The DNA for the CDR3 is TGCGCCAGCAGCCACTCTGGGACAGCAAATGAAAAACTGTTTTTT. Encoded protein: CASSHSGTANEKLFF.

The V call is TRBV9, the J call TRBJ2-7, with D possibly being TRBD1 (5 bases). V was pared by 0 bases and J by 6 bases, with 13 bases between. The CDR3 is made up of 14 amino acids. The germline V gene has CDR1 SGDLS and CDR2 YYNGEE. The CDR3 spells CASSVVGPPSEQYF. The CDR3 bases are TGTGCCAGCAGCGTAGTGGGGCCTCCGTCCGAGCAGTACTTC.

V usage is TRBV11-2 and J usage is TRBJ2-1; D is unresolved. V dropped 5 bases and J dropped 10 bases, with 15 bases sitting between them. This CDR3 contains 13 residues. CDR1 and CDR2 from the germline V gene are SGHAT and FQNNGV. In DNA form, the CDR3 reads TGTGCCAGCAGCCCCGGAGTTATTGGGGAGCAGTTCTTC. Protein: CASSPGVIGEQFF.

V gene TRBV9 combines with J gene TRBJ1-1; tentatively, D is TRBD1 (5 bases). Looked up from germline, CDR1 is SGDLS and CDR2 is YYNGEE. V was clipped by 0 bases and J by 5 bases, with 14 bases between them. The CDR3 has 15 residues. CDR3 DNA sequence: TGTGCCAGCAGCGTAGTAACAGCTCGGGGGACTGAAGCTTTCTTT. It yields the protein CASSVVTARGTEAFF. Full variable domain (outside the CDR3, taken from reference TRBV9 and TRBJ1-1): DSGVTQTPKHLITATGQRVTLRCSPRSGDLSVYWYQQSLDQGLQFLIQYYNGEERAKGNILERFSAQQFPDLHSELNLSSLELGDSALYFCASSVVTARGTEAFFGQGTRLTVV.

This chain links TRBV18 with TRBJ2-7; 7 bases map to TRBD1. CDR1 is KGHSH, CDR2 LQKENI, per germline. CDR3 length: 13 amino acids. Trimming cost V 3 bases and J 5 bases; bases outside gene matches: 4. The CDR3 bases are TGTGCCAGCTCACCTGGGACAGATGACGAGCAGTACTTC. It is translated as CASSPGTDDEQYF.

This clone was detected only a few times. V is TRBV10-2 and J is TRBJ2-2; D is unresolved. V was pared by 5 bases and J by 6 bases, with 7 bases between. This CDR3 spans 12 amino acids. The germline V gene encodes CDR1 WSHSY and CDR2 SAAADI. The CDR3 bases are TGCGCCAGCAGTCTAGTACCCGGGGAGCTGTTTTTT. Translating gives CASSLVPGELFF.

J is TRBJ2-1 and V is TRBV5-5; 9 bases are a match to TRBD2. Germline V gene lookup returns CDR1 SGHKS and CDR2 YYEKEE (reference sequence). Trimming cost V 4 bases and J 5 bases; bases outside gene matches: 7. The CDR3 extends over 15 amino acids. The DNA for the CDR3 is TGTGCCAGCAGCCTCAGACTAGCGGATCACAATGAGCAGTTCTTC. It yields the protein CASSLRLADHNEQFF.

CDR3 nucleotide sequence: TGTGCCAGCAGTTTAGAGCGGGGGGGCTGGAATGAGCAGTTCTTC. As protein: CASSLERGGWNEQFF. The genes are TRBV27 and TRBJ2-1; 10 positions match TRBD2. The CDR3 is 15 residues long. The trim removed 2 bases at V and 7 bases at J, leaving 5 bases unmatched. Germline CDR1 is MNHEY and CDR2 is SMNVEV (reference sequence).

V and J are TRBV7-2 and TRBJ2-7; TRBD2 aligns across 7 bases. Unmatched junction bases numbered 3, after V lost 4 bases and J lost 0 bases. This CDR3 is built from 14 residues. Germline CDR1 reads SGHTA; CDR2 reads FQGNSA. The CDR3 sequence is CASSSTSVSYEQYF. The CDR3 DNA is TGTGCCAGCAGCTCTACTAGCGTCTCCTACGAGCAGTACTTC.

CDR3 coding DNA: TGTGCCAGCACGGGGGGCGGGGGGACCTACAATGAGCAGTTCTTC. It is translated as CASTGGGGTYNEQFF. The chain joins TRBV25-1 to TRBJ2-1; TRBD2 matches at 8 bases. The ends lost 7 bases at V and 2 bases at J; junction bases unmatched: 7. This CDR3 is built from 15 residues. Germline CDR1 is MGHDK and CDR2 is SYGVNS.

V usage is TRBV6-6 and J usage is TRBJ2-7, with 8 bases fitting TRBD1. The trim removed 7 bases at V and 1 base at J, leaving 6 bases unmatched. This CDR3 region has 14 residues. Germline V lookup: CDR1 MNHNY, CDR2 SVGAGI (reference sequence). For the CDR3, the DNA is TGTGCCAGCACCAACCGGGACAGGTCCTACGAGCAGTACTTC. Encoded protein: CASTNRDRSYEQYF.